This T cell receptor (beta chain) derives from a study of cytomegalovirus exposure and HLA in healthy donors. PCR primers comprised 60 Vbeta and 13 Jbeta primers. The assay was immunoSEQ multiplex PCR, and TCRdb's table has in-frame clones only and misses some. The sample has approximately 170,000 clones; 60% to 85% are singletons. CDR1 and CDR2 (germline): SGHRS, YFSETQ. The CDR3 totals 18 residues. The V gene lost 0 bases and the J gene lost 0 bases, with 18 bases spanning the gap. Sequencing was done on a sample of PBMCs. The TCR was taken from a woman between 18 and 30 years old in good health and CMV-seronegative. The chain carries TRBV5-1 and TRBJ2-5, with a possible D match to TRBD1 (6 bases). The CDR3 DNA is TGCGCCAGCAGCTTGGATTGGCAGGGGACCTCGTACCAAGAGACCCAGTACTTC. The encoded protein is CASSLDWQGTSYQETQYF.